What follows describes a single TCR beta chain. What it binds is not known. The study classified TPEX cells as CCR7+ PD-1+ TIGIT+ early memory CD8+ T cells bearing exhausted-like traits. Negative magnetic selection enriched total CD8+ T cells. This CDR3 has 18 residues. In germline, CDR1 is SGHDN, CDR2 FVKESK. The data were taken from a study of human CD8 memory T cell subsets. By UMI-labeled 5' RACE, the TCR beta libraries were made. Each CDR3 protein gets one entry in TCRdb, which reprocessed the 5' RACE reads and gives no DNA. The sample data list 9,500 to 13,000 distinct CDR3 sequences. Study conclusions and caveats: Precursor exhausted T cells appeared less diverse than stem-like memory T cells according to Chao1 estimates.

This TCR was recovered from a human donor in good health. V and J are TRBV14 and TRBJ2-1; the D call of TRBD1 rests on TCRdb alone, since no DNA is present to check it. Sequenced material: CD8+ T cells from PBMCs. CDR3 sequence: CASSQDPRSFGTWNEQFF.